This TCR beta chain was found in a study of liver allograft versus peripheral blood T cells. Study-level information: The authors compared T cell receptor repertoires in transplanted livers with recipients' peripheral blood repertoires.

TCRdb called the reads again in MiXCR, with one record for every CDR3 protein. The sample shows 13,000 or so distinct CDR3 sequences, approximately 18% of them seen only once. The germline V gene has CDR1 LGHDT and CDR2 YNNKEL (reference sequence). V lost 2 bases and J lost 6, with 11 bases in between. The CDR3 is 13 amino acids. The chain employs TRBV3-1 and TRBJ2-7; D might be TRBD1 or TRBD2, each matching 5 bases. The source is a human patient who had a liver transplant. Some of these T cells may belong to the graft donor. This CDR3 is CASSQLSGTEQYF. CDR3 coding DNA: TGTGCCAGCAGCCAACTTTCAGGGACCGAGCAGTACTTC.